This TCR beta chain was documented in a study of blood T cell repertoires in COVID-19. Across the whole study: Collection of acute and convalescent COVID-19 samples took place in the United States, Italy and Spain.

While infection was still active, Seattle patients were enrolled and then followed longitudinally. Method: immunoSEQ multiplex PCR; TCRdb's copy keeps in-frame clones and lacks some. The table has hundreds of thousands of clones, 90% seen once. V dropped 7 bases and J dropped 3 bases, with 12 bases sitting between them. Germline V gene lookup returns CDR1 PRHDT and CDR2 FYEKMQ (reference sequence). The CDR3 covers 13 residues. The sequencing sample was made of peripheral blood. This sequence joins TRBV13 and TRBJ1-1, with D possibly being TRBD1 (6 bases). This TCR derives from a middle-aged woman with COVID-19, enrolled during active disease. This CDR3 reads CASTRDTDTEAFF. The CDR3 DNA follows: TGTGCCAGCACCCGGGACACCGACACTGAAGCTTTCTTT.